This TCR beta chain stems from a study of T cells in Graves' hyperthyroidism and ophthalmopathy (dated by TCRdb to about 2019). About the full investigation: Peripheral blood samples were taken at initial diagnosis, before any treatment was given. TCR V-J signatures able to tell the groups apart were searched for in a discovery cohort of 100 patients, of whom roughly 42 had Graves' ophthalmopathy and roughly 57 had stable Graves' hyperthyroidism. Prospective prediction of ophthalmopathy was tested in an independent validation cohort consisting of roughly 19 hyperthyroidism patients and 17 patients who later progressed to ophthalmopathy. The approximately 98 discovery patients were randomly divided into training and test sets at a 7:3 ratio. Thyroid tissue and blood T-cell repertoires from six Graves' hyperthyroidism patients were also compared in the study. After sampling, hyperthyroidism patients received methimazole starting at 30 mg daily, and ophthalmopathy patients received high-dose intravenous methylprednisolone. TCR Vbeta CDR3 sequencing of 120 to 150 peripheral blood samples (over 40 ophthalmopathy, approximately 80 hyperthyroidism and about 17 progressor patients) is reported in the paper. Study-level results and caveats: Sample size was not statistically predetermined, and investigators were not blinded to group allocation. A 13 V-J signature model separated ophthalmopathy from stable hyperthyroidism, with around 91% sensitivity and approximately 81% specificity in cross-validation and 80%/75% in testing. Most expanded thyroid clonotypes (frequency above 0.001) were also detected in blood, suggesting blood repertoires may reflect thyroid immune responses. In validation, the model predicted progression to ophthalmopathy a median of about 5.9 months before onset, with about 67% sensitivity and nearly 75% specificity.

At the junction V is shortened by 3 bases and J by 6 bases; bases outside the gene matches: 1. The CDR3, from cysteine to phenylalanine, totals 12 residues. The only DNA kept is the CDR3, 36 bases in frame from the first base. Per the germline V gene (reference sequence), LGHDT is the CDR1 and YNNKEL is the CDR2. This clonotype was detected ten times or more. Its target antigen remains unknown. Base qualities are not recorded, but no much larger clone differs from it by a single base. TCR beta CDR3 regions were amplified from RNA transcripts. A first-round RT-PCR of the TCR CDR3 used the HTBI primer set with the Qiagen OneStep RT-PCR kit. Libraries were constructed in a second round of multiplex PCR, after which size selection and purification were performed. Sequencing of the libraries was done on an Illumina HiSeq2000 using paired-end 100 bp reads. In the authors' own workflow: SOAPnuke was used to process the raw data, removing reads that contained adapters or uncalled bases, had a mean Phred below 15, or lacked an exact match to the constant primer or identifier. High-quality paired reads were merged with COPE v1.2.5, and unique nucleotide sequences were defined as clonotypes. MiTCR v1.1 was used to align the clonotypes against IMGT TRBV, TRBD and TRBJ reference segments. The analysis was restricted to V-J combinations with a frequency above 0.0001, which together covered 99% to 99.2% of the repertoires. The TCS score was defined as F50 (clonal expansion) divided by E x V (chaos), with BLOSUM62-based TCRdist calculated between CDR3 peptides within each V-J. Welch's t-statistics and random forest reduced fewer than 600 V-J features to roughly 13, which were used in a naive Bayes classifier (R e1071). The raw public reads went through TCRdb reprocessing: fastp at Q25, MiXCR clone calling, in-frame beta chains kept. One record per CDR3 amino acid sequence lists the most common genes and DNA. The V and J calls and clone size come from TCRdb's table, not from the authors' own analysis. Counted in this sample were 500,000 to 600,000 distinct CDR3 sequences; less than 20% of them appeared once. The ten largest clones capture 40% to 50% of the sample.

Ophthalmopathy patients had moderately to severely active disease, Clinical Activity Score of at least 3, NOSPECS grade of at least 4, and duration under 3 months. Exclusion was applied to patients with uncontrolled infections, other autoimmune diseases, pregnancy or lactation. Diagnoses relied on clinical symptoms, serum thyroxine and TRAb, thyroid ultrasound and orbital computed tomography. PBMCs were isolated from 10 ml of fresh peripheral blood by Ficoll-Paque density gradient centrifugation. Trizol reagent was used to extract total RNA, and RNA quality was then checked on an Agilent 2100 Bioanalyzer.

The chain joins TRBV3-1 to TRBJ1-1; 7 bases in the middle match TRBD1. Material: blood. The clonotype comes from a man aged 35-49 years with Graves' ophthalmopathy. The CDR3 region has the sequence CASSHGQAEAFF. In nucleotides, the sequence is TGTGCCAGCAGCCACGGACAGGCTGAAGCTTTCTTT. Full variable domain (CDR3 extended with the reference TRBV3-1 and TRBJ1-1 proteins): DTAVSQTPKYLVTQMGNDKSIKCEQNLGHDTMYWYKQDSKKFLKIMFSYNNKELIINETVPNRFSPKSPDKAHLNLHINSLELGDSAVYFCASSHGQAEAFFGQGTRLTVV.